The 3 T cell receptor beta chains presented below share a single source sample, sequenced in a study of T-cell reconstitution after alpha-beta-depleted transplantation in children. Preparation of the TCRbeta library was carried out with unique molecular identifiers. TCRdb redid the calling of the PCR reads with MiXCR, one entry per CDR3 protein. The data contain roughly 500,000 distinct CDR3 sequences, 30% to 35% of them seen just once; the ten biggest clones take up 2% to 2.5%. The starting material was PBMCs from the stem cell graft donor, obtained from the stem cell graft. These receptors were collected from a human donor who donated a stem cell graft to a child with aplastic anemia.

The genes are TRBV27 and TRBJ1-6, with 8 bases identical to TRBD1. Looked up from germline, CDR1 is MNHEY and CDR2 is SMNVEV (reference sequence). The CDR3 is 17 amino acids. The V and J ends lost 1 base and 8 bases, in that order; junction bases with no gene match: 10. The CDR3 protein is CASSLYGSGQGDSPLHF. The CDR3 DNA reads as TGTGCCAGCAGTTTATATGGCTCTGGACAGGGCGATTCACCCCTCCACTTT.

DNA for the CDR3: TGTGCCAGCAGCTTAGTCCACCCGACCGGGACCCTAAACACTGAAGCTTTCTTT. Translating gives CASSLVHPTGTLNTEAFF. The chain joins TRBV7-8 to TRBJ1-1, with D tentatively TRBD1 (5 bases). Germline values: CDR1 SGHVS, CDR2 FQNEAQ. Trimming removed 1 base at V and 2 bases at J, with 20 bases between. This CDR3 contains 18 residues. The complete variable domain, with remaining parts taken from reference TRBV7-8 and TRBJ1-1, reads GAGVSQSPRYKVAKRGQDVALRCDPISGHVSLFWYQQALGQGPEFLTYFQNEAQLDKSGLPSDRFFAERPEGSVSTLKIQRTQQEDSAVYLCASSLVHPTGTLNTEAFFGQGTRLTVV.

This clonotype was counted only a few times. V gene TRBV7-3 combines with J gene TRBJ2-7; 10 bases align to TRBD1. Germline trimming cut 3 bases from V and 7 bases from J; bases unmatched to any gene: 9. Germline values: CDR1 SGHTA, CDR2 FQGTGA. The CDR3 length is 15 residues. Here the CDR3 reads CASSFSGTGVGEQYF. Written as DNA, the CDR3 is TGTGCCAGCAGCTTCTCCGGGACAGGGGTGGGGGAGCAGTACTTC.